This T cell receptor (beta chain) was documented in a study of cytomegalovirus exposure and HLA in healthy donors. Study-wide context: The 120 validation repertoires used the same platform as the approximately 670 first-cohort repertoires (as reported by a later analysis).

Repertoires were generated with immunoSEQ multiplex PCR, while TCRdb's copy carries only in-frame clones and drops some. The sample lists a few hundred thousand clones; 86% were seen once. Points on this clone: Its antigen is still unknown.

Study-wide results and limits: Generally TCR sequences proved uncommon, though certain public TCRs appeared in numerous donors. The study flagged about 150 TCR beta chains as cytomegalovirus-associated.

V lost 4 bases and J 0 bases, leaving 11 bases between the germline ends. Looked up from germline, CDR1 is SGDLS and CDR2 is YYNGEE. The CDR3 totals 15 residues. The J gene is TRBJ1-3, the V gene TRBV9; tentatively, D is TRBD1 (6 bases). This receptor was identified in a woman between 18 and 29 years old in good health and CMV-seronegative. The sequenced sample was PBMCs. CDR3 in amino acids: CASSSDSNSGNTIYF. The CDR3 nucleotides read TGTGCCAGCAGCTCGGACAGCAACTCTGGAAACACCATATATTTT.